Presented here are 5 T cell receptor beta chains from one specimen sequenced in a study of cytomegalovirus exposure and HLA in healthy donors. The PCR made use of 60 Vbeta and 13 Jbeta primers. Only in-frame clones appear in the TCRdb table, and some are missing; sequencing was by immunoSEQ multiplex PCR. Of around 130,000 clones listed, around four fifths were seen once; the top ten hold about 2.1%. The sequenced material came from PBMCs. The receptors derive from a woman aged 35 to 49 in good health and CMV-seropositive.

J is TRBJ1-2 and V is TRBV5-5; weak D call: TRBD1 (6 bases). Germline CDR1 SGHKS, CDR2 YYEKEE (reference sequence). The ends were cut back, 1 base at V and 4 bases at J, with 11 bases in the middle. CDR3 length: 14 amino acids. CDR3 in amino acids: CASSLTGQGYGYTF. In DNA, the CDR3 is TGTGCCAGCAGCTTGACAGGGCAGGGCTATGGCTACACCTTC.

This chain links TRBV9 with TRBJ2-3, with 9 bases aligning to TRBD2. J gave up 5 bases and V 4 bases, and 8 bases lay outside the gene matches. This CDR3 is 15 amino acids long. Germline lookup yields CDR1 SGDLS and CDR2 YYNGEE. The CDR3 sequence is CASSPSAGGEDTQYF. CDR3 sequence (DNA): TGTGCCAGCAGCCCGTCGGCGGGAGGGGAAGATACGCAGTATTTT.

The chain is built from TRBV11-2 and TRBJ2-7; the match to TRBD1 covers 9 bases. Germline values: CDR1 SGHAT, CDR2 FQNNGV. V dropped 1 base and J dropped 6; count of bases not matched to a gene: 4. This CDR3 has 14 residues. The CDR3 sequence: CASSLGQGGPEQYF. CDR3 DNA sequence: TGTGCCAGCAGCTTAGGACAGGGGGGCCCCGAGCAGTACTTC. The whole variable domain, filled in from reference TRBV11-2 and TRBJ2-7, reads EAGVAQSPRYKIIEKRQSVAFWCNPISGHATLYWYQQILGQGPKLLIQFQNNGVVDDSQLPKDRFSAERLKGVDSTLKIQPAKLEDSAVYLCASSLGQGGPEQYFGPGTRLTVT.

The rearrangement uses TRBV5-1 and TRBJ2-5; D may be TRBD1 (6 bases). With the DNA end fitting TRBJ2-7 better, the J assignment may be wrong. This CDR3 contains 16 residues. Per the germline V gene, CDR1 is SGHRS and CDR2 is YFSETQ. CDR3: CASSLGHREGTYEQYF. Written as DNA, the CDR3 is TGCGCCAGCAGCTTGGGGCACAGGGAAGGTACCTACGAGCAGTACTTC.

The chain employs TRBV29-1 and TRBJ1-2, with TRBD1 identical over 10 bases. From germline, CDR1 is SQVTM and CDR2 ANQGSEA. V was clipped by 5 bases and J by 2 bases; unmatched bases: 5. The CDR3 is 14 residues long. The CDR3 spells CSVRQGAQNYGYTF. CDR3 DNA: TGCAGCGTTCGACAGGGGGCGCAGAACTATGGCTACACCTTC.